Detailed here is one TCR beta chain. Its antigen is undetermined. Profiling relied on immunoSEQ multiplex PCR, and the TCRdb table lists in-frame clones only, not all of them. The sample consists of tens of thousands of clones, approximately 94% of them appearing once. This sample was taken from a study of OX40 agonist ivuxolimab in advanced cancers. Points from the study as a whole: There was clonal expansion of CD4+ and CD8+ blood T cells by week 6 at 0.1 to 3.0 mg/kg. Several nonresponders also turned out to have low normalized T-cell clonal expansion.

Systemic immunosuppression or autoimmune disease history was grounds to exclude patients. The study sampled blood at baseline, cycle 4 day 1, and cycle 7 day 1. Trimming removed 5 bases from V and 0 bases from J, with 7 bases in between. The CDR3 runs 13 residues. Germline V gene lookup returns CDR1 SEHNR and CDR2 FQNEAQ (reference sequence). The TCR originated in an adult with an advanced solid tumor such as melanoma, head and neck, liver or kidney cancer. The V gene is TRBV7-9, the J gene TRBJ1-1; D gene uncertain. The material was CD4+ or CD8+ T cells sorted from blood, obtained in a trial of the OX40 agonist ivuxolimab. The CDR3 nucleotides are TGTGCCAGCAGCGGAACAGTGAACACTGAAGCTTTCTTT. Translated: CASSGTVNTEAFF.